Shown below are 4 T cell receptor beta chains from a single sample sequenced in a study of T cells in Graves' hyperthyroidism and ophthalmopathy. Amplification yielded TCR beta CDR3 regions, with RNA transcripts as the source. Researchers ran a first-round RT-PCR on the TCR CDR3 using the HTBI primer set. TCRdb reprocessed the multiplex PCR reads with MiXCR, giving one entry per CDR3 protein. The data contain 500,000 to 600,000 distinct CDR3 sequences, approximately 15% of them singletons. Sequenced: blood. The receptor set was obtained from a woman aged 18-30 years with Graves' hyperthyroidism.

This clonotype was found many times. The gene calls are TRBV7-2 and TRBJ2-1, with 11 bases aligning to TRBD2. The J segment lost 14 bases and the V segment lost 2 bases, leaving 8 bases of the junction unmatched. Germline assignment: CDR1 SGHTA and CDR2 FQGNSA. This CDR3 is 14 amino acids long. The CDR3 bases are TGTGCCAGCAGCTTATCGGTACTAGCGGGGGCGAAGTTCTTC. Its protein is CASSLSVLAGAKFF.

This clonotype has ten or more counts. The chain employs TRBV28 and TRBJ2-7, with a possible D match to TRBD2 (5 bases). Per the germline V gene, CDR1 is MDHEN and CDR2 is SYDVKM. The V and J ends lost 3 bases and 6 bases respectively, with 15 bases between them. The CDR3 runs 14 residues. The CDR3 loop is CASSFGGLGPEQYF. The CDR3 coding sequence is TGTGCCAGCAGTTTTGGCGGGTTGGGTCCCGAGCAGTACTTC.

This clonotype has just a few counts. The gene calls are TRBV25-1 and TRBJ2-3, with TRBD2 matching 8 bases. Germline-derived CDR1 and CDR2 are MGHDK and SYGVNS. The V and J ends lost 2 bases and 0 bases, in that order; junction bases with no gene match: 13. CDR3 length: 19 amino acids. As DNA, the CDR3 is TGTGCCAGCAGTGAAGGGGTAGCGGGGTTGGTTGGAAGCACAGATACGCAGTATTTT. Translating it yields CASSEGVAGLVGSTDTQYF.

This clonotype was observed once. V and J are TRBV7-9 and TRBJ2-5; D could derive from TRBD1 or TRBD2 (5 bases each). Germline V gene sequence: CDR1 SEHNR, CDR2 FQNEAQ (reference sequence). V shed 5 bases and J shed 5 bases, with 18 bases lying between them. The CDR3 sequence is 15 residues long. CDR3 nucleotides: TGTGCCAGCAGCCCCACAGGTGCTGGCGGGGAGACCCAGTACTTC. Protein sequence: CASSPTGAGGETQYF.